The clone carrying this T cell receptor (beta chain) was recorded once. No antigen is known for it. This specimen comes from a study of shared clonotypes between healthy human individuals. Background on the study: Three plates each covered CD4 naive and memory; CD8 naive two, CD8 memory one.

Losses at the gene ends were 5 bases for V and 7 bases for J; bases not matched to a gene: 0. Germline-derived CDR1 and CDR2 are MNHEY and SVGAGI. The CDR3 spans 12 residues. Assay runs were performed at deep level. Repertoires were generated with immunoSEQ multiplex PCR, while TCRdb's copy carries only in-frame clones and drops some. Of about 2.3 million clones in the sample, approximately 93% are singletons; the top ten hold under 0.45%. Study results and limitations: Across a handful of donors, naive CD4 shared approximately 4.5%, naive CD8 less than 4%, memory CD4 2% to 2.5%, memory CD8 0.4% to 0.5%. Naive subsets tended to show greater estimated richness than memory subsets.

The source is a man between 18 and 29 years old in good health. Some clones in this sample may be carry-over from other donors' samples. The genes are TRBV6-5 and TRBJ1-5; 9 nucleotides line up with TRBD1. The specimen was naive CD4+ T cells from PBMCs. Noted subset: CD45RA+ positively selected. The CDR3 loop reads CASSTGGQPQHF. The CDR3 bases are TGTGCCAGCAGTACAGGGGGCCAGCCCCAGCATTTT.